The 14 T cell receptor beta chains presented below share a single source sample, sequenced in a study of T cells in Graves' hyperthyroidism and ophthalmopathy. TCR beta CDR3 region amplification was performed from RNA transcripts. First-round RT-PCR targeting the TCR CDR3 was performed with the HTBI primer set. TCRdb re-called the multiplex PCR reads through MiXCR, storing one row per CDR3 protein. Of roughly 290,000 distinct CDR3 sequences listed, approximately 13% are singletons. Sequenced: blood. The receptors stem from a woman aged 40-49 years with Graves' hyperthyroidism.

The table lists this clonotype with a few counts. V and J are TRBV18 and TRBJ2-5, with TRBD2 matching over 13 bases. Trimming took 5 bases from V and 5 from J; bases not matched to a gene: 5. This CDR3 contains 15 residues. The germline V gene has CDR1 KGHSH and CDR2 LQKENI. The CDR3 DNA sequence: TGTGCCAGCTCATCTGGGACTAGCGGGATTGAGACCCAGTACTTC. Translated: CASSSGTSGIETQYF.

This clonotype was detected many times. This sequence joins TRBV2 and TRBJ1-4; no definite D call. Trimming left V 2 bases short and J 6 bases short, with 10 bases between. The CDR3 totals 14 residues. The V gene's germline CDR1 is SNHLY and CDR2 FYNNEI. The DNA of the CDR3 is TGTGCCAGCAGTGAAAGGAGGGATGATGAAAAACTGTTTTTT. Residues: CASSERRDDEKLFF.

Only a few counts were recorded for this clonotype. The CDR3 sequence: CASSFPGLAGIKREQYF. The CDR3 DNA is TGTGCCAGCAGCTTCCCGGGACTAGCGGGAATAAAGAGGGAGCAGTACTTC. The chain combines TRBV11-2 with TRBJ2-7; 13 bases agree with TRBD2. Germline V gene sequence: CDR1 SGHAT, CDR2 FQNNGV. This CDR3 region has 17 residues. J gave up 7 bases and V 3 bases, and 12 bases lay outside the gene matches.

This clonotype was seen only a few times. The V and J genes are TRBV3-1 and TRBJ2-6; D not certain. This CDR3 comprises 18 residues. The V and J ends lost 7 bases and 0 bases respectively, with 19 bases between them. Looked up from germline, CDR1 is LGHDT and CDR2 is YNNKEL (reference sequence). The CDR3 DNA reads TGTGCCAGCACCCCTGTAAGCCCCCGGAGCTCTGGGGCCAACGTCCTGACTTTC. Residues: CASTPVSPRSSGANVLTF.

This clonotype was detected many times. The rearrangement joins TRBV14 to TRBJ1-2; D gene ambiguous. V lost 0 bases and J 1 base, leaving 9 bases between the germline ends. The CDR3 runs to 15 residues. Germline-derived CDR1 and CDR2 are SGHDN and FVKESK. For the CDR3, the DNA is TGTGCCAGCAGCCAAGATGTAAATATTAACTATGGCTACACCTTC. Translation gives CASSQDVNINYGYTF.

This clonotype was picked up many times. This rearrangement joins TRBV2 to TRBJ1-2, with D perhaps matching TRBD1 (6 bases). V was trimmed by 7 bases and J by 4 bases, leaving 13 bases between them. CDR1 is SNHLY and CDR2 is FYNNEI in the germline V gene. The CDR3 contains 13 residues. The CDR3 is CASNPGQFYGYTF. The DNA for the CDR3 is TGTGCCAGCAATCCCGGACAGTTCTATGGCTACACCTTC.

This clonotype was detected ten times or more. This chain joins TRBV30 and TRBJ1-4; D is unclear. Trimming removed 1 base from V and 8 bases from J, with 14 bases in between. This CDR3 comprises 14 residues. Germline CDR1 reads GTSNPN; CDR2 reads SVGIG (reference sequence). CDR3 sequence: CAWSGPTEAEKLFF. As DNA, the CDR3 is TGTGCCTGGAGTGGACCCACGGAGGCCGAAAAACTGTTTTTT.

This clonotype showed up many times. V usage is TRBV28 and J usage is TRBJ1-5; perhaps TRBD1 as D (5 bases). Trimming removed 3 bases at V and 0 bases at J, with 15 bases between. This CDR3 spans 17 amino acids. Germline values: CDR1 MDHEN, CDR2 SYDVKM. This chain's CDR3 is CASSFGGVRYSNQPQHF. The CDR3 nucleotides are TGTGCCAGCAGTTTTGGGGGAGTCCGTTATAGCAATCAGCCCCAGCATTTT.

This clonotype occurred many times. The chain uses TRBV24-1 and TRBJ1-2, with D possibly TRBD1 on 6 matching bases. The V gene's germline CDR1 is KGHDR and CDR2 SFDVKD. The CDR3 contains 13 residues. Trimming left V 5 bases short and J 8 bases short, with 14 bases between. The CDR3 reads CATSGWGQEGYTF. The CDR3 nucleotides read TGTGCCACCAGTGGATGGGGGCAGGAAGGCTACACCTTC.

This clonotype was observed many times. The chain has TRBV20-1 and TRBJ2-1, with 8 bases aligning to TRBD2. V was clipped by 7 bases and J by 7 bases; unmatched bases: 9. The CDR3 consists of 13 residues. Germline V lookup: CDR1 DFQATT, CDR2 SNEGSKA (reference sequence). CDR3 DNA sequence: TGCAGTGTCGTCGTGGCTAGCGGGAATGAGCAGTTCTTC. It yields the protein CSVVVASGNEQFF.

This clonotype occurred many times. The chain combines TRBV2 with TRBJ2-7; D is perhaps TRBD1 (8 bases). The CDR3 contains 14 residues. Trimming removed 7 bases at V and 4 bases at J, with 17 bases between. The germline V gene has CDR1 SNHLY and CDR2 FYNNEI. In nucleotides, the CDR3 is TGTGCCAGCAAACGACAGGGGACTACTTACGAGCAGTACTTC. This codes for CASKRQGTTYEQYF.

This clonotype was seen at least ten times. This chain links TRBV7-8 with TRBJ2-5; TRBD2 agrees at 8 bases. Germline CDR1 and CDR2: SGHVS and FQNEAQ. Trimming cost V 5 bases and J 1 base; bases outside gene matches: 12. CDR3 size: 17 residues. CDR3 in amino acids: CASSPTGTRGFQETQYF. The DNA for the CDR3 is TGTGCCAGCAGCCCGACCGGGACTAGGGGGTTCCAAGAGACCCAGTACTTC. Supplemented by reference TRBV7-8 and TRBJ2-5, the full variable domain reads GAGVSQSPRYKVAKRGQDVALRCDPISGHVSLFWYQQALGQGPEFLTYFQNEAQLDKSGLPSDRFFAERPEGSVSTLKIQRTQQEDSAVYLCASSPTGTRGFQETQYFGPGTRLLVL.

This clonotype was seen repeatedly, ten times or more. The genes are TRBV6-1 and TRBJ1-5, with D maybe TRBD1 (5 bases). The germline V gene has CDR1 MNHNS and CDR2 SASEGT. V was clipped by 5 bases and J by 5 bases, with 16 bases between them. The CDR3 runs to 15 residues. CDR3 nucleotide sequence: TGTGCCAGCAGTCGCCAGGGAGCGGGCGATCAGCCCCAGCATTTT. Encoded protein: CASSRQGAGDQPQHF.

This clonotype was observed at least ten times. The V and J genes are TRBV3-1 and TRBJ2-2; a weak D match, TRBD1 (6 bases). Trimming stripped 2 bases from V and 3 bases from J, with 10 bases between. Germline CDR1 is LGHDT and CDR2 is YNNKEL (reference sequence). The CDR3 is 15 amino acids. The DNA for the CDR3 is TGTGCCAGCAGCCAATCGGACAGATACACCGGGGAGCTGTTTTTT. Translated: CASSQSDRYTGELFF.